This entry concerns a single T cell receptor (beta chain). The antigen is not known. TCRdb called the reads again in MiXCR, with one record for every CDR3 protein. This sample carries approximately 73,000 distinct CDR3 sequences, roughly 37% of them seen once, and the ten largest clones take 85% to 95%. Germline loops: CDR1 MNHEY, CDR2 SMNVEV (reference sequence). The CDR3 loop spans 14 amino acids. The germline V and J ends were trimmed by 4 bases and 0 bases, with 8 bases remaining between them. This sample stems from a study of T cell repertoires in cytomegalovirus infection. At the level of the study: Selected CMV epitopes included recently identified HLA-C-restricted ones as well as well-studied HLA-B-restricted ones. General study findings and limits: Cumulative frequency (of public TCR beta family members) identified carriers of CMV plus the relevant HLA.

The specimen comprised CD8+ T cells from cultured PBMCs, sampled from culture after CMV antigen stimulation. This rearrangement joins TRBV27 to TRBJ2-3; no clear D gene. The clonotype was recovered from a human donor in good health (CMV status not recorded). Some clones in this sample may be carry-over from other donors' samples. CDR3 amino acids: CASSSLTSTDTQYF. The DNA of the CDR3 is TGTGCCAGCAGTTCTTTAACTAGCACAGATACGCAGTATTTT.